A selection of T cell receptor beta chains follows, all from one sample in a study of early stage breast cancer tumors. Repertoires were generated with immunoSEQ multiplex PCR, while TCRdb's copy carries only in-frame clones and drops some. The sample has under 35,000 clones, about 83% seen once; the top ten hold 9% to 9.5%. Sequencing was done on a sample of blood. The receptors here all came from a person between 50 and 60 years old with breast cancer. Each CDR3 is given with its conserved first and last residue. Fields, in order: V gene, J gene, CDR3 length, CDR3 protein.

>TRBV4-1|TRBJ2-7|13
CASSQVTSYEQYF
>TRBV19|TRBJ1-1|15
CASSISRGVRTEAFF
>TRBV9|TRBJ2-7|16
CASSADTGRLVYEQYF
>TRBV5-4|TRBJ2-2|16
CASSLGDRGTTGELFF
>TRBV27|TRBJ1-4|12
CASSPYWGKLFF
>TRBV5-1|TRBJ1-2|14
CASSLALGPNGYTF
>TRBV7-9|TRBJ1-5|16
CASSRDERGTNQPQHF
>TRBV27|TRBJ1-2|14
CASSLSMTGNGYTF
>TRBV4-3|TRBJ2-1|19
CASSHPQSGRPSSYNEQFF
>TRBV19|TRBJ2-3|14
CASSRSGSTDTQYF
>TRBV27|TRBJ1-5|13
CASSPSGGQPQHF
>TRBV29-1|TRBJ2-7|12
CSSRTGSGEQYF
>TRBV23-1|TRBJ2-1|14
CASGDRGSANEQFF
>TRBV4-1|TRBJ2-7|18
CASSQEWGFLGQGHEQYF
>TRBV7-2|TRBJ2-3|15
CASSRSSSSTDTQYF
>TRBV5-4|TRBJ1-1|18
CASSPRLAGGGMNTEAFF
>TRBV5-1|TRBJ2-6|17
CASSLGQASSGANVLTF
>TRBV5-1|TRBJ2-2|15
CASSPGGSRTGELFF
>TRBV30|TRBJ2-7|15
CAWGSTGTDIYEQYF
>TRBV12-2|TRBJ1-1|16
CASRRQGGRYNTEAFF
>TRBV6-5|TRBJ2-1|15
CASWPSGGSGNEQFF
>TRBV28|TRBJ1-2|15
CASSPGTGGGYGYTF
>TRBV29-1|TRBJ2-1|15
CSVEDTRGRAYEQFF
>TRBV28|TRBJ2-7|14
CASKGTVSGWEQYF
>TRBV5-1|TRBJ2-1|13
CASSLEGFDEQFF
>TRBV19|TRBJ1-4|10
CASGDEKLFF
>TRBV7-7|TRBJ2-2|16
CASSLEWGMNTGELFF
>TRBV7-8|TRBJ1-1|17
CASSPGNRFRSIGEAFF
>TRBV11-1|TRBJ1-1|13
CASSRELNTEAFF
>TRBV28|TRBJ1-5|13
CASTGLGYQPQHF
>TRBV7-2|TRBJ1-3|14
CASSLTAGGNTIYF
>TRBV7-3|TRBJ2-3|14
CASSSYLEADTQYF
>TRBV9|TRBJ2-5|18
CASSVGNSGGAGPETQYF
>TRBV19|TRBJ1-1|17
CASSIRGGQVGLAEAFF
>TRBV14|TRBJ2-3|16
CASSPLSTSATDTQYF
>TRBV9|TRBJ2-3|16
CASSRSGGPDTDTQYF
>TRBV7-9|TRBJ1-4|13
CASSLAWGEKLFF
>TRBV7-7|TRBJ2-3|13
CASSPQEVDTQYF
>TRBV6-1|TRBJ2-3|14
CASSEGGGHDTQYF
>TRBV30|TRBJ1-2|14
CAWSEGRGVGGYTF
>TRBV29-1|TRBJ2-1|17
CSVEWQGAFFDYNEQFF